This is a list of T cell receptor beta chains from one sample in a study of blood T cell repertoires in COVID-19. Here immunoSEQ multiplex PCR was the method, and the copy in TCRdb shows in-frame clones only, minus some. The sample records 150,000 to 200,000 clones, more than 70% being singletons. The specimen sequenced was PBMCs or T cells enriched from blood (not recorded which). These receptors were collected from a man between 40 and 49 years old who had recovered from COVID-19. The CDR3 runs from the conserved cysteine through the conserved F or W. Fields, in order: V gene, CDR3 length, CDR3 protein.

>TRBV14|15
CASSQQGGLGTEAFF
>TRBV19|17
CASTGTVAGSSGNTIYF
>TRBV7-9|13
CASSSTGEQPQHF
>TRBV24-1|19
CATSDLGIGTSGATDTQYF
>TRBV30|20
CAWSLTRTSGGPSHHNEQFF
>TRBV5-4|14
CASSLAQPGAGYTF
>TRBV3-1/TRBV3-2|12
CASSPARAEAFF
>TRBV6-4|15
CASSETSGSYNEQFF
>TRBV6-1|15
CASSESAGSYNEQFF
>TRBV10-3|15
CAISAGTAYNSPLHF
>TRBV2|13
CASSGDRAYEQYF